Below, 27 T cell receptor beta chains from the same sample are listed, as sequenced in a study of blood T cell repertoires in COVID-19 (dated by TCRdb to about 2020). Receptors were amplified or captured by the immunoSEQ multiplex PCR assay. Entries here come from immuneACCESS through TCRdb and include only in-frame sequences with V and J called. Some clones fail to appear in such tables; in the studies checked, an unresolved V gene covers under half of the shortfall, and the cause of the remainder is unknown. The sample includes some 250,000 clones, with 88% observed a single time. Under 0.95% of the sample goes to the ten largest clones. Sequencing was carried out using peripheral blood. All receptors come from a woman aged 30 to 39 with acute or convalescent COVID-19.

V gene TRBV18 combines with J gene TRBJ2-7, with D possibly being TRBD2 (5 bases). CDR3 length equals 14 residues. Germline loops: CDR1 KGHSH, CDR2 LQKENI. V gave up 0 bases and J gave up 2 bases, with 8 bases separating them. CDR3 sequence reads: CASSPPPGTYEQYF. In DNA form, the CDR3 reads TGTGCCAGCTCACCACCCCCGGGGACCTACGAGCAGTACTTC. The full variable domain, in which reference TRBV18 and TRBJ2-7 provide the parts outside the CDR3, is NAGVMQNPRHLVRRRGQEARLRCSPMKGHSHVYWYRQLPEEGLKFMVYLQKENIIDESGMPKERFSAEFPKEGPSILRIQQVVRGDSAAYFCASSPPPGTYEQYFGPGTRLTVT.

In its sample, this clone was seen once. J is TRBJ2-7 and V is TRBV12-3 or TRBV12-4, with TRBD1 as a possible D gene (5 bases). The CDR3 is 12 residues long. V was clipped by 8 bases and J by 5 bases, with 13 bases between them. The CDR3 nucleotides read TGTGCCAGCTCCCGAAAGGGGAACGAGCAGTACTTC. Translation: CASSRKGNEQYF.

The chain carries TRBV12-5 and TRBJ2-1, with TRBD1 matching 7 bases. This CDR3 is 14 amino acids long. Germline-derived CDR1 and CDR2 are LGHNT and FRNRAP. Unmatched junction bases numbered 2, after V lost 3 bases and J lost 3 bases. The CDR3 nucleotides read TGTGCTAGTGGTTTTTGGGACAGCTACAATGAGCAGTTCTTC. Protein sequence: CASGFWDSYNEQFF.

V usage is TRBV7-9 and J usage is TRBJ1-6; D perhaps matches TRBD1 (5 bases). Germline lookup yields CDR1 SEHNR and CDR2 FQNEAQ (reference sequence). The V end lost 2 bases, the J end lost 10 bases, and 21 bases lay between the germline ends. CDR3 length equals 17 residues. The CDR3 coding sequence is TGTGCCAGCAGCTTATTCCAGGGAAGGGGCGGGGGATCACCCCTCCACTTT. Its translation: CASSLFQGRGGGSPLHF.

V is TRBV29-1 and J is TRBJ2-7; no clear D. This CDR3 has 13 residues. Germline V gives CDR1 SQVTM, CDR2 ANQGSEA. Between the trimmed V and J ends, which lost 2 bases and 2 bases, there was a span of 10 bases. The CDR3 here is CSVEIGPPYEQYF. The CDR3 DNA reads as TGCAGCGTTGAAATCGGTCCCCCCTACGAGCAGTACTTC.

The V call is TRBV5-1, the J call TRBJ2-1; 8 positions match TRBD2. The CDR3 spans 18 residues. The V gene end was trimmed by 0 bases and the J gene end by 7 bases; junction bases not matched to a gene: 15. Germline CDR1 SGHRS, CDR2 YFSETQ. The CDR3 is CASSLAVSAGVGQNEQFF. For the CDR3, the DNA is TGCGCCAGCAGCTTGGCCGTTTCAGCGGGAGTGGGTCAGAATGAGCAGTTCTTC.

The chain has TRBV6-5 and TRBJ2-5; no clear D. The CDR3 is made up of 14 amino acids. Trimming took off 0 bases at V and 5 bases at J, with 10 bases between the two ends. Germline V gene lookup returns CDR1 MNHEY and CDR2 SVGAGI. The CDR3 reads CASSYSKLWETQYF. The CDR3 DNA sequence: TGTGCCAGCAGTTACTCGAAGCTGTGGGAGACCCAGTACTTC.

This chain joins TRBV5-8 and TRBJ2-2, with 10 bases identical to TRBD2. The V gene end was trimmed by 2 bases and the J gene end by 2 bases; junction bases not matched to a gene: 6. The CDR3 is 17 amino acids. Germline CDR1 SGHTS, CDR2 YDEGEE. CDR3 bases: TGTGCCAGCAGCTTACGAGGACTAGCGGTTAACACCGGGGAGCTGTTTTTT. Protein sequence: CASSLRGLAVNTGELFF.

The rearrangement links TRBV3-1 (or the pseudogene TRBV3-2) to TRBJ1-4, with 9 bases lining up with TRBD1. The CDR3 length is 20 residues. After removal of 4 bases from V and 1 base from J, the junction contained 16 bases not matched to a gene. CDR1 LGHDT and CDR2 YNNKEL come from the germline V gene (reference sequence). The CDR3 coding sequence is TGTGCCAGCAGCCTACACAGGGGGCAGGGAAAGATGTTAACTAATGAAAAACTGTTTTTT. It specifies CASSLHRGQGKMLTNEKLFF.

The chain combines TRBV4-1 with TRBJ2-7; 11 bases map to TRBD2. V shed 4 bases and J 4 bases; nucleotides not matched to a gene: 6. CDR1 is MGHRA and CDR2 is YSYEKL in the germline V gene. CDR3 length equals 15 residues. The CDR3 loop is CASSRGTSGIYEQYF. The CDR3 nucleotides are TGCGCCAGCAGCCGAGGGACTAGCGGCATTTACGAGCAGTACTTC.

This chain connects TRBV6-6 to TRBJ2-7; 7 positions match TRBD1. V was clipped by 5 bases and J by 3 bases; unmatched bases: 4. This CDR3 spans 13 amino acids. Germline V gives CDR1 MNHNY, CDR2 SVGAGI (reference sequence). For the CDR3, the DNA is TGTGCCAGCAGTCTGGACAGGAGCTACGAGCAGTACTTC. Amino acid sequence: CASSLDRSYEQYF.

The gene calls are TRBV7-8 and TRBJ2-7; the D is unclear. Trimming shortened V by 5 bases and J by 6 bases, and 14 bases separated the two germline ends. The CDR3 covers 13 residues. Germline CDR1 reads SGHVS; CDR2 reads FQNEAQ. Here the CDR3 reads CASSLTRNFEQYF. CDR3 nucleotide sequence: TGTGCCAGCAGCCTAACTCGTAATTTCGAGCAGTACTTC.

The chain couples TRBV4-2 to TRBJ2-5, with TRBD1 matching over 9 bases. Germline V gives CDR1 LGHNA, CDR2 YNFKEQ. The CDR3 runs to 15 residues. V lost 5 bases and J lost 5; bases outside the gene matches: 9. CDR3 sequence (DNA): TGTGCCAGCAGCTCTCGGACAGGGGAATACGAGACCCAGTACTTC. Protein product: CASSSRTGEYETQYF.

This rearrangement joins TRBV15 to TRBJ1-1, with D maybe TRBD1 (5 bases). V was cut by 0 bases and J by 1 base, with 6 bases left in between. CDR3 length equals 14 residues. In germline, CDR1 is LNHNV, CDR2 YYDKDF (reference sequence). CDR3 residues: CATSRDRANTEAFF. CDR3 DNA: TGTGCCACCAGCAGAGACAGGGCGAACACTGAAGCTTTCTTT. Drawing the rest from reference TRBV15 and TRBJ1-1, the complete variable domain is DAMVIQNPRYQVTQFGKPVTLSCSQTLNHNVMYWYQQKSSQAPKLLFHYYDKDFNNEADTPDNFQSRRPNTSFCFLDIRSPGLGDTAMYLCATSRDRANTEAFFGQGTRLTVV.

This clone was seen a handful of times. The gene calls are TRBV5-4 and TRBJ1-2, with D uncertain. V lost 1 base and J lost 5, with 6 bases in between. The CDR3 has 12 residues. From germline, CDR1 is SGHNT and CDR2 YYREEE (reference sequence). The CDR3 DNA reads as TGTGCCAGCAGCTTGTTACAATATGGCTACACCTTC. Protein sequence: CASSLLQYGYTF. The entire variable domain, with the rest obtained from reference TRBV5-4 and TRBJ1-2, is as follows: ETGVTQSPTHLIKTRGQQVTLRCSSQSGHNTVSWYQQALGQGPQFIFQYYREEENGRGNFPPRFSGLQFPNYSSELNVNALELDDSALYLCASSLLQYGYTFGSGTRLTVV.

This chain connects TRBV6-5 to TRBJ1-1; weak D call: TRBD1 (6 bases). CDR3 length equals 15 residues. CDR1 is MNHEY, CDR2 SVGAGI, per germline. Trimming took 8 bases from V and 2 from J, leaving 18 bases between them. The CDR3 reads CASLSTRGGNTEAFF. The DNA for the CDR3 is TGTGCCAGCCTATCCACCAGGGGCGGCAACACTGAAGCTTTCTTT.

The chain joins TRBV5-1 to TRBJ1-2, with D hard to call. The V gene's germline CDR1 is SGHRS and CDR2 YFSETQ. The CDR3 sequence is 13 residues long. The germline V and J ends were trimmed by 0 bases and 8 bases, with 11 bases remaining between them. The CDR3 protein is CASSLALGGGYTF. CDR3 DNA sequence: TGCGCCAGCAGCTTGGCCCTGGGAGGGGGCTACACCTTC.

The chain recombines TRBV19 with TRBJ1-3; no clear D. The CDR3 extends over 14 amino acids. Per germline, CDR1 LNHDA and CDR2 SQIVND (reference sequence). The V end was cut by 2 bases, the J end by 0 bases, with 5 bases between. The CDR3 loop reads CASSITSSGNTIYF. The CDR3 DNA sequence: TGTGCCAGTAGTATAACCAGCTCTGGAAACACCATATATTTT.

This chain joins TRBV7-2 and TRBJ1-2, with D maybe TRBD1 (6 bases). The CDR3 consists of 15 residues. Germline CDR1 is SGHTA and CDR2 is FQGNSA. V gave up 7 bases and J gave up 3 bases, with 18 bases separating them. The CDR3 bases are TGTGCCAGCACCCCAACCGGACAGTGGGACTATGGCTACACCTTC. This encodes CASTPTGQWDYGYTF.

The chain combines TRBV7-7 with TRBJ2-2; 10 bases fit TRBD1. Trimming took 5 bases from V and 5 from J; bases not matched to a gene: 11. The germline V gene encodes CDR1 SSHAT and CDR2 FNYEAQ (reference sequence). The CDR3 length is 17 residues. Here the CDR3 DNA reads TGTGCCAGCAGCGAACCACGGGACAGGGGAATGACCGGGGAGCTGTTTTTT. Translated, it gives CASSEPRDRGMTGELFF.

J is TRBJ1-5 and V is TRBV6-2 or TRBV6-3; a weak D match, TRBD1 (5 bases). V was clipped by 6 bases and J by 6 bases, with 15 bases between them. This CDR3 has 14 residues. CDR1 MNHEY and CDR2 SVGEGT come from the germline V gene. This chain's CDR3 is CASSHYRYSQPQHF. The CDR3 DNA sequence: TGTGCCAGCAGCCACTACAGGTATAGTCAGCCCCAGCATTTT.

The chain uses TRBV3-1 (or the pseudogene TRBV3-2) and TRBJ2-1; no clear D gene. Per the germline V gene, CDR1 is LGHDT and CDR2 is YNNKEL (reference sequence). V lost 1 base and J lost 10, with 14 bases in between. There are 14 residues in the CDR3. CDR3 amino acids: CASSQVDTFDEQFF. The CDR3 DNA is TGTGCCAGCAGCCAAGTTGACACGTTCGACGAGCAGTTCTTC.

The chain links TRBV27 to TRBJ2-3; 8 nucleotides align to TRBD2. The CDR3 has 16 amino acids. Trimming took 8 bases from V and 3 from J; bases not matched to a gene: 13. CDR1 is MNHEY and CDR2 is SMNVEV in the germline V gene (reference sequence). CDR3 amino acids: CASGPWAGRGTDTQYF. The CDR3 nucleotides read TGTGCCAGCGGTCCTTGGGCCGGGAGGGGGACAGATACGCAGTATTTT.

This clone was found once. The chain links TRBV30 to TRBJ1-1, with D unresolved. The V end was cut by 1 base, the J end by 7 bases, with 7 bases between. The CDR3 consists of 11 residues. Germline CDR1 reads GTSNPN; CDR2 reads SVGIG (reference sequence). For the CDR3, the DNA is TGTGCCTGGAGTGAGAGGGATGAAGCTTTCTTT. Its protein product is CAWSERDEAFF. The entire variable domain, with the rest obtained from reference TRBV30 and TRBJ1-1, is as follows: SQTIHQWPATLVQPVGSPLSLECTVEGTSNPNLYWYRQAAGRGLQLLFYSVGIGQISSEVPQNLSASRPQDRQFILSSKKLLLSDSGFYLCAWSERDEAFFGQGTRLTVV.

The gene calls are TRBV12-3 or TRBV12-4 and TRBJ1-3, with D perhaps matching TRBD1 (6 bases). The CDR3 totals 12 residues. V was clipped by 1 base and J by 9 bases, with 7 bases between them. CDR3 sequence reads: CASSLGGGTIYF. In nucleotides, the CDR3 is TGTGCCAGCAGTTTAGGAGGGGGCACCATATATTTT.

V usage is TRBV5-1 and J usage is TRBJ1-2; 7 nucleotides agree with TRBD1. Germline V CDR1 and CDR2: SGHRS, YFSETQ. There are 14 residues in the CDR3. The junction had 7 bases not matched to a gene; V was cut back by 4 bases and J by 4 bases. CDR3 region: CASSPTGERYGYTF. The CDR3 DNA reads as TGCGCCAGCAGCCCCACAGGGGAGCGCTATGGCTACACCTTC. Full variable domain (rest looked up from reference TRBV5-1 and TRBJ1-2): KAGVTQTPRYLIKTRGQQVTLSCSPISGHRSVSWYQQTPGQGLQFLFEYFSETQRNKGNFPGRFSGRQFSNSRSEMNVSTLELGDSALYLCASSPTGERYGYTFGSGTRLTVV.

This chain connects TRBV10-3 to TRBJ2-2; 13 nucleotides match TRBD2. V was pared by 10 bases and J by 5 bases, with 4 bases of the junction left unmatched. CDR1 and CDR2 (germline): ENHRY, SYGVKD. The CDR3 spans 14 residues. In DNA, the CDR3 is TGTGCCAATGGACTAGCGGGAGAAACCGGGGAGCTGTTTTTT. This codes for CANGLAGETGELFF.